The next 11 T cell receptor beta chains were all read from a single sample in a study of PD-1 blockade in classical Hodgkin lymphoma. The time point was: cycle 4 day 1 (C4D1), after 5 to 7 weeks of nivolumab. After autologous stem cell transplantation all patients relapsed, and prior brentuximab vedotin exposure differed between cohorts. Profiling relied on immunoSEQ multiplex PCR, and the TCRdb table lists in-frame clones only, not all of them. The table records about 50,000 clones, about three quarters of them present only once. Sequencing used peripheral blood mononuclear cells (PBMCs), obtained before the fourth cycle of nivolumab. These receptors originate from a human donor with classical Hodgkin lymphoma.

This chain links TRBV5-1 with TRBJ2-7, with TRBD2 as a possible D gene (5 bases). Looked up from germline, CDR1 is SGHRS and CDR2 is YFSETQ. Trimming removed 4 bases from V and 12 bases from J, with 17 bases in between. The CDR3 has 12 amino acids. As DNA, the CDR3 is TGCGCCAGCAGCCCTGATACTGGACTTGGGTACTTC. As protein: CASSPDTGLGYF. The whole variable domain, filled in from reference TRBV5-1 and TRBJ2-7, reads KAGVTQTPRYLIKTRGQQVTLSCSPISGHRSVSWYQQTPGQGLQFLFEYFSETQRNKGNFPGRFSGRQFSNSRSEMNVSTLELGDSALYLCASSPDTGLGYFGPGTRLTVT.

The V and J genes are TRBV5-1 and TRBJ2-7, with TRBD1 matching 8 bases. J lost 2 bases, V lost 4 bases, and 8 bases had no gene match. The CDR3 runs to 15 residues. Germline V gene lookup returns CDR1 SGHRS and CDR2 YFSETQ. CDR3 in DNA: TGCGCCAGCAGCCCCGACAGGGGACCAACCTACGAGCAGTACTTC. Amino acid sequence: CASSPDRGPTYEQYF. Full variable domain (remainder filled in from reference TRBV5-1 and TRBJ2-7): KAGVTQTPRYLIKTRGQQVTLSCSPISGHRSVSWYQQTPGQGLQFLFEYFSETQRNKGNFPGRFSGRQFSNSRSEMNVSTLELGDSALYLCASSPDRGPTYEQYFGPGTRLTVT.

This clone was detected once. The rearrangement joins TRBV5-4 to TRBJ2-4, with TRBD1 matching over 7 bases. Germline lookup yields CDR1 SGHNT and CDR2 YYREEE (reference sequence). V was pared by 4 bases and J by 4 bases, with 5 bases of the junction left unmatched. This CDR3 comprises 14 residues. CDR3 bases: TGTGCCAGCAGCACTACAGGGGTTAAAAACATTCAGTACTTC. It codes for CASSTTGVKNIQYF.

V usage is TRBV11-2 and J usage is TRBJ2-1; TRBD2 matches 10 bases. V lost 1 base and J lost 1; bases outside the gene matches: 4. Germline V gene lookup returns CDR1 SGHAT and CDR2 FQNNGV. The CDR3 totals 17 residues. CDR3 loop: CASSLGAGGPSYNEQFF. CDR3 in DNA: TGTGCCAGCAGCTTAGGAGCGGGAGGGCCGTCCTACAATGAGCAGTTCTTC.

This rearrangement joins TRBV11-2 to TRBJ2-3, with D maybe TRBD2 (6 bases). This CDR3 comprises 12 residues. Germline CDR1 and CDR2: SGHAT and FQNNGV. Trimming pared 1 base from V and 11 bases from J, leaving 10 bases between. The CDR3, as DNA: TGTGCCAGCAGCTTAGCGGTGGGAGGGCAGTATTTT. This encodes CASSLAVGGQYF.

This rearrangement joins TRBV7-2 to TRBJ2-5, with unresolved D. V lost 5 bases and J lost 1, with 14 bases in between. Germline loops: CDR1 SGHTA, CDR2 FQGNSA. The CDR3 totals 15 residues. The CDR3 sequence is CASSRRGLIQETQYF. The CDR3 DNA reads as TGTGCCAGCAGCCGGAGAGGTCTGATCCAAGAGACCCAGTACTTC.

The table lists this clone with many counts. The chain employs TRBV6-5 and TRBJ2-5; D uncertain. The ends were cut back, 0 bases at V and 5 bases at J, with 10 bases in the middle. The V gene's germline CDR1 is MNHEY and CDR2 SVGAGI. The CDR3 extends over 14 amino acids. This CDR3 is CASSYSTPSETQYF. In DNA, the CDR3 is TGTGCCAGCAGTTACTCGACCCCGTCGGAGACCCAGTACTTC.

This rearrangement joins TRBV28 to TRBJ1-2; D is possibly TRBD1 (5 bases). The V end lost 5 bases, the J end lost 4 bases, and 14 bases lay between the germline ends. CDR3 length equals 14 residues. Germline CDR1 MDHEN, CDR2 SYDVKM. The CDR3: CASSLIDSGYGYTF. DNA of the CDR3: TGTGCCAGCAGTCTGATAGACAGTGGCTATGGCTACACCTTC.

The gene calls are TRBV9 and TRBJ2-5, with 8 positions matching TRBD2. J was trimmed by 4 bases and V by 1 base; bases with no gene match: 6. CDR1 is SGDLS and CDR2 is YYNGEE in the germline V gene. The CDR3 extends over 15 amino acids. The CDR3 region is CASSVSWTSRETQYF. In DNA, the CDR3 is TGTGCCAGCAGCGTATCCTGGACTAGCCGAGAGACCCAGTACTTC.

This clone came up a few times. The V gene is TRBV7-9, the J gene TRBJ2-3; D is unclear. The V gene lost 5 bases and the J gene lost 1 base, with 13 bases spanning the gap. Germline loops: CDR1 SEHNR, CDR2 FQNEAQ (reference sequence). CDR3 length: 15 amino acids. In nucleotides, the CDR3 is TGTGCCAGCAGCCAACCGGGTTCCGGCACAGATACGCAGTATTTT. It translates to CASSQPGSGTDTQYF.

The CDR3 region has the DNA TGTGCTTCCCAGAGGAACACCGGGGAGCTGTTTTTT. Its translation: CASQRNTGELFF. The chain has TRBV13 and TRBJ2-2; D is unresolved. CDR1 and CDR2 (germline): PRHDT, FYEKMQ (reference sequence). This CDR3 has 12 residues.